Presented here are 25 T cell receptor beta chains from one specimen sequenced in a study of human T cells and chemical hapten exposure (dated by TCRdb to the early 2020s). Libraries were made using RACE. The sequencer listed for this sample is NextSeq 500. Starting from the raw public reads, TCRdb applied fastp trimming at Q25, assembled clones with MiXCR and retained in-frame beta chains. Records with the same CDR3 protein are collapsed into one entry carrying the most frequent genes and DNA. Recorded for this sample are over 45,000 distinct CDR3 sequences; 9.3% of them occurred a single time. 13% of the sample rests with the top ten. What this sample's time point label stands for: patch test 1, 2 weeks after DPC sensitization. The treatment or condition tag for this specimen amounts to: therapeutic diphenylcyclopropenone sensitization with weekly scalp DPC. The sample was whole blood, taken in connection with sensitization to the hapten diphenylcyclopropenone (DPC). The receptors originated from a woman between 40 and 50 years old with alopecia areata. Some clones in this sample may be carry-over from other donors' samples.

This clonotype was seen only a few times. This rearrangement joins TRBV7-2 to TRBJ2-5; no clear D gene. CDR1 and CDR2 from the germline V gene are SGHTA and FQGNSA. CDR3 size: 12 residues. Trimming left V 3 bases short and J 6 bases short, with 8 bases between. The CDR3 protein is CASSFPTKTQYF. The CDR3, as DNA: TGTGCCAGCAGCTTCCCAACCAAGACCCAGTACTTC.

This chain uses TRBV5-4 with TRBJ2-3; TRBD1 aligns across 9 bases. Germline V CDR1 and CDR2: SGHNT, YYREEE (reference sequence). The CDR3 loop spans 15 amino acids. The J segment lost 0 bases and the V segment lost 4 bases, leaving 3 bases of the junction unmatched. CDR3 bases: TGTGCCAGCAGCCAGGACAGGGGTAGCACAGATACGCAGTATTTT. Translating gives CASSQDRGSTDTQYF.

CDR3 sequence reads: CASRSYDQETQYF. Written as DNA, the CDR3 is TGCGCCAGCAGATCATACGACCAAGAGACCCAGTACTTC. The genes are TRBV5-1 and TRBJ2-5; D not resolved. Trimming removed 5 bases from V and 0 bases from J, with 8 bases in between. The CDR3 sequence is 13 residues long. The V gene's germline CDR1 is SGHRS and CDR2 YFSETQ.

This clonotype was seen more than once but under ten times. This chain connects TRBV5-1 to TRBJ1-4, with a tentative D call TRBD1 (5 bases). Trimming shortened V by 3 bases and J by 6 bases, and 12 bases separated the two germline ends. The CDR3 covers 14 residues. CDR1 and CDR2 from the germline V gene are SGHRS and YFSETQ. The CDR3 here is CASSSGRADEKLFF. Written as DNA, the CDR3 is TGCGCCAGCAGCTCAGGCAGGGCAGATGAAAAACTGTTTTTT.

This clonotype was seen many times. V and J are TRBV7-2 and TRBJ2-7; 8 nucleotides align to TRBD2. J lost 0 bases, V lost 5 bases, and 9 bases had no gene match. From germline, CDR1 is SGHTA and CDR2 FQGNSA. This CDR3 has 16 amino acids. The CDR3 coding sequence is TGTGCCAGCAGCGAATCGGGACTAGTCCCCTCCTACGAGCAGTACTTC. Translated: CASSESGLVPSYEQYF. Complete variable domain (other parts from reference TRBV7-2 and TRBJ2-7): GAGVSQSPSNKVTEKGKDVELRCDPISGHTALYWYRQSLGQGLEFLIYFQGNSAPDKSGLPSDRFSAERTGGSVSTLTIQRTQQEDSAVYLCASSESGLVPSYEQYFGPGTRLTVT.

This clonotype was counted many times. J is TRBJ2-5 and V is TRBV7-2, with a weak D call TRBD2 (5 bases). CDR1 is SGHTA and CDR2 is FQGNSA in the germline V gene. CDR3 length: 15 amino acids. V lost 1 base and J lost 5, with 14 bases in between. The CDR3 DNA reads TGTGCCAGCAGCTTAGTGCTAGCTCGGGGTGAGACCCAGTACTTC. Protein: CASSLVLARGETQYF.

This clonotype was picked up many times. The chain joins TRBV6-4 to TRBJ1-1, with D unclear. Germline V gene data show CDR1 as MRHNA and CDR2 as SNTAGT. This CDR3 contains 13 residues. The V end was cut by 5 bases, the J end by 1 base, with 8 bases between. The CDR3 protein is CASSFGANTEAFF. The DNA for the CDR3 is TGTGCCAGCAGTTTCGGAGCGAACACTGAAGCTTTCTTT.

A few counts support this clonotype. The gene calls are TRBV9 and TRBJ2-7; D tentatively reads TRBD1 or TRBD2 (5 bases each). V was pared by 4 bases and J by 0 bases, with 14 bases between. This CDR3 comprises 15 residues. Per the germline V gene, CDR1 is SGDLS and CDR2 is YYNGEE. The CDR3 region is CASSNPGTGSYEQYF. For the CDR3, the DNA is TGTGCCAGCAGCAATCCCGGGACGGGCTCCTACGAGCAGTACTTC. The complete variable domain, with remaining parts taken from reference TRBV9 and TRBJ2-7, reads DSGVTQTPKHLITATGQRVTLRCSPRSGDLSVYWYQQSLDQGLQFLIQYYNGEERAKGNILERFSAQQFPDLHSELNLSSLELGDSALYFCASSNPGTGSYEQYFGPGTRLTVT.

This clonotype was counted at least ten times. The genes are TRBV4-1 and TRBJ2-2; no definite D call. Deletions cut 0 bases from V and 2 bases from J, with 13 bases between. CDR3 length: 17 amino acids. Germline loops: CDR1 MGHRA, CDR2 YSYEKL. The CDR3 nucleotides are TGCGCCAGCAGCCAAGACGGGTGGGGTGTAAACACCGGGGAGCTGTTTTTT. Amino acid sequence: CASSQDGWGVNTGELFF.

This clonotype was seen ten or more times. The V call is TRBV9, the J call TRBJ2-3, with TRBD2 matching 10 bases. The ends lost 0 bases at V and 5 bases at J; junction bases unmatched: 6. The CDR3 totals 16 residues. Germline values: CDR1 SGDLS, CDR2 YYNGEE. The DNA for the CDR3 is TGTGCCAGCAGCGTAGCGGTAGCGGGGGGCCTAGATACGCAGTATTTT. Translating gives CASSVAVAGGLDTQYF.

This clonotype was found many times. CDR3 DNA: TGTGCCAGCAGCCCCACAGGGAGGAGCACCGGGGAGCTGTTTTTT. It codes for CASSPTGRSTGELFF. The V and J genes are TRBV7-9 and TRBJ2-2; perhaps D is TRBD1 or TRBD2 (6 bases each). V lost 5 bases, J lost 4 bases, and 14 bases lay in between. This CDR3 has 15 amino acids. Germline lookup yields CDR1 SEHNR and CDR2 FQNEAQ (reference sequence).

This rearrangement joins TRBV3-1 to TRBJ2-3, with 13 bases lining up with TRBD2. CDR3 length: 18 residues. Trimming cost V 0 bases and J 0 bases; bases outside gene matches: 3. Germline V gene lookup returns CDR1 LGHDT and CDR2 YNNKEL (reference sequence). In DNA form, the CDR3 reads TGTGCCAGCAGCCAAGATTTACTAGCGGGGGGGAGCACAGATACGCAGTATTTT. Translated: CASSQDLLAGGSTDTQYF.

This clonotype was seen repeatedly, ten times or more. The V gene is TRBV7-8, the J gene TRBJ2-2; tentative D call: TRBD2 (6 bases). This CDR3 has 16 amino acids. Trimming left V 4 bases short and J 7 bases short, with 19 bases between. The germline CDR1 and CDR2 sequences are SGHVS and FQNEAQ. This CDR3 reads CASSSRRLAKVGELFF. CDR3 coding DNA: TGTGCCAGCAGCTCCCGGCGGCTAGCGAAAGTCGGGGAGCTGTTTTTT.

This clonotype was seen ten or more times. This chain connects TRBV20-1 to TRBJ1-1; a possible D gene is TRBD1 (5 bases). Trimming took off 5 bases at V and 1 base at J, with 11 bases between the two ends. The germline CDR1 and CDR2 sequences are DFQATT and SNEGSKA (reference sequence). This CDR3 has 13 amino acids. CDR3 in DNA: TGCAGTGCTGCGCGGGGCACGAACACTGAAGCTTTCTTT. Translating it yields CSAARGTNTEAFF.

The chain links TRBV20-1 to TRBJ1-1; 7 nucleotides agree with TRBD1. V lost 2 bases, J lost 1 base, and 4 bases stayed unmatched. CDR3 length: 14 residues. Germline CDR1 is DFQATT and CDR2 is SNEGSKA (reference sequence). The CDR3 region is CSARKQGQNTEAFF. For the CDR3, the DNA is TGCAGTGCTAGAAAACAGGGGCAGAACACTGAAGCTTTCTTT.

This clonotype has ten or more counts. V gene TRBV5-1 combines with J gene TRBJ2-3; D is possibly TRBD1 (6 bases). Looked up from germline, CDR1 is SGHRS and CDR2 is YFSETQ. The length of the CDR3 is 16 residues. This CDR3 reads CASKVGGHAPTDTQYF. For the CDR3, the DNA is TGCGCTTCTAAGGTTGGGGGCCACGCTCCCACAGATACGCAGTATTTT.

This clonotype was detected ten times or more. The chain couples TRBV28 to TRBJ2-7; 11 bases align to TRBD1. Germline V gene lookup returns CDR1 MDHEN and CDR2 SYDVKM. The CDR3 has 15 amino acids. The J segment lost 4 bases and the V segment lost 7 bases, leaving 9 bases of the junction unmatched. The chain's CDR3 is CASTLSGQGEYEQYF. In DNA, the CDR3 is TGTGCCAGCACCCTGTCGGGACAGGGGGAGTACGAGCAGTACTTC. The variable domain in full, completed from reference TRBV28 and TRBJ2-7, reads DVKVTQSSRYLVKRTGEKVFLECVQDMDHENMFWYRQDPGLGLRLIYFSYDVKMKEKGDIPEGYSVSREKKERFSLILESASTNQTSMYLCASTLSGQGEYEQYFGPGTRLTVT.

This clonotype has ten or more counts. The chain uses TRBV5-6 and TRBJ2-5; 11 bases are a match to TRBD2. J lost 7 bases, V lost 0 bases, and 8 bases had no gene match. This CDR3 has 16 residues. The germline CDR1 and CDR2 sequences are SGHDT and YYEEEE. The CDR3 is CASSLVNSGGAGTQYF. In DNA, the CDR3 is TGTGCCAGCAGCTTGGTTAATAGCGGGGGGGCCGGGACCCAGTACTTC.

This clonotype appeared many times. In nucleotides, the CDR3 is TGCAGTGCTAGCGGGACAGGTGGTGAGCAGTACTTC. This codes for CSASGTGGEQYF. J is TRBJ2-7 and V is TRBV20-1; 8 nucleotides align to TRBD1. The CDR3 spans 12 residues. V dropped 3 bases and J dropped 7; count of bases not matched to a gene: 5. Germline CDR1 DFQATT, CDR2 SNEGSKA (reference sequence).

This clonotype was found a few times. This chain uses TRBV6-1 with TRBJ2-7, with D possibly matching TRBD1 (5 bases). Germline lookup yields CDR1 MNHNS and CDR2 SASEGT. Deletions cut 5 bases from V and 3 bases from J, with 14 bases between. The CDR3 runs 14 residues. The CDR3 DNA reads TGTGCCAGCAGTCACAGGTTGATTGGCTACGAGCAGTACTTC. This gives the protein CASSHRLIGYEQYF.

This clonotype has more than one count but fewer than ten. The J gene is TRBJ1-6, the V gene TRBV3-1; no clear D gene. CDR1 and CDR2 from the germline V gene are LGHDT and YNNKEL (reference sequence). V lost 3 bases and J 2 bases, leaving 8 bases between the germline ends. This CDR3 spans 15 amino acids. In DNA, the CDR3 is TGTGCCAGCAGCCAGGGATGGACCTATAATTCACCCCTCCACTTT. Its translation is CASSQGWTYNSPLHF.

In its sample, this clonotype was seen a few times. The rearrangement links TRBV27 to TRBJ2-7, with 7 bases that match TRBD1. In germline, CDR1 is MNHEY, CDR2 SMNVEV (reference sequence). V lost 6 bases and J lost 4; bases outside the gene matches: 9. There are 14 residues in the CDR3. The CDR3 sequence: CASRRDRETYEQYF. CDR3 DNA: TGTGCCAGCAGACGAGACAGGGAAACTTACGAGCAGTACTTC.

This clonotype was seen repeatedly, ten times or more. The chain combines TRBV7-9 with TRBJ2-3; TRBD2 aligns across 7 bases. The CDR3 totals 16 residues. Trimming removed 3 bases from V and 2 bases from J; junction bases left unmatched: 8. Germline CDR1 is SEHNR and CDR2 is FQNEAQ (reference sequence). CDR3 nucleotide sequence: TGTGCCAGCAGCTTTTCTAGCGGAGCCTACACAGATACGCAGTATTTT. Amino acid sequence: CASSFSSGAYTDTQYF.

This clonotype was detected ten times or more. J is TRBJ1-5 and V is TRBV2, with TRBD1 matching 10 bases. Trimming cost V 7 bases and J 4 bases; bases outside gene matches: 4. Germline V gives CDR1 SNHLY, CDR2 FYNNEI. The CDR3 consists of 14 residues. The CDR3 DNA is TGTGCCAGCAATAGGGACAGGGGAAATCAGCCCCAGCATTTT. Protein sequence: CASNRDRGNQPQHF.

Concerning this clonotype itself: Since a much larger clone is just one base distant, this may be a read error. The V call is TRBV21-1, the J call TRBJ2-3. TRBV21-1 is shown as a pseudogene. The CDR3 consists of 12 residues. CDR3 region: CASRYGQNTQYF. CDR3 bases: TGTGCCAGCAGATATGGGCAGAATACGCAGTATTTT.